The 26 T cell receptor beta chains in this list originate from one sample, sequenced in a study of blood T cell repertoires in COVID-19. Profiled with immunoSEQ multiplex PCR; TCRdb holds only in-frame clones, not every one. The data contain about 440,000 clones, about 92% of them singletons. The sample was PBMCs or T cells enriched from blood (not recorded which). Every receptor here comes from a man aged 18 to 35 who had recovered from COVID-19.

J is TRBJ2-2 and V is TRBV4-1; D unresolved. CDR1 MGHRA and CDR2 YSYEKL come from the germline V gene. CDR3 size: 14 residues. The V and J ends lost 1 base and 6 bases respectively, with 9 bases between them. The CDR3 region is CASSQVFGPGELFF. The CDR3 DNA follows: TGCGCCAGCAGCCAAGTCTTTGGCCCCGGGGAGCTGTTTTTT.

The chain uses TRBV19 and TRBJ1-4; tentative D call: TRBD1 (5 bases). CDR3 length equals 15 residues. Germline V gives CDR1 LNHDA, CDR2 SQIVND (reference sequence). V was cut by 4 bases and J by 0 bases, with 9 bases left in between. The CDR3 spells CASSRGPATNEKLFF. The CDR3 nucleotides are TGTGCCAGTAGTAGGGGCCCAGCAACTAATGAAAAACTGTTTTTT.

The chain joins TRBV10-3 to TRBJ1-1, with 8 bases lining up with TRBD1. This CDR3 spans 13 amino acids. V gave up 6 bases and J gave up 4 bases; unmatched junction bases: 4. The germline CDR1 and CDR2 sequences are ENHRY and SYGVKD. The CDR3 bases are TGTGCCATCAGCTATACAGGGGGCACTGAAGCTTTCTTT. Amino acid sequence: CAISYTGGTEAFF.

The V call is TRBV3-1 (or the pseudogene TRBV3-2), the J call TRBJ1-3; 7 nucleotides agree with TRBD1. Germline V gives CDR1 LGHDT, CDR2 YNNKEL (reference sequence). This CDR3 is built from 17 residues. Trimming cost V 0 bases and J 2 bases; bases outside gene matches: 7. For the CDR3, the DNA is TGTGCCAGCAGCCAAGAGACCGAGACAGGGCCTGGAAACACCATATATTTT. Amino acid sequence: CASSQETETGPGNTIYF.

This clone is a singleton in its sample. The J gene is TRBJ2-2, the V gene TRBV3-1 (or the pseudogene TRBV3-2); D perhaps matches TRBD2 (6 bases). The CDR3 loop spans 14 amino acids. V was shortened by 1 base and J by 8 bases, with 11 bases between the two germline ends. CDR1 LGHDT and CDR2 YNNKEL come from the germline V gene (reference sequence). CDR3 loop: CASSQGTISGELFF. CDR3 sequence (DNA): TGTGCCAGCAGCCAAGGGACTATATCTGGGGAGCTGTTTTTT.

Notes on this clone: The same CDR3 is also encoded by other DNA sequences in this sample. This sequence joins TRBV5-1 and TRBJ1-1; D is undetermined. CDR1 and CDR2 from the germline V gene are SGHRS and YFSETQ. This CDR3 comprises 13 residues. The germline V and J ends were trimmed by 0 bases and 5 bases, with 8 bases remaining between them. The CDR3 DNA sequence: TGCGCCAGCAGCTTGGTTGGGGAGACTGAAGCTTTCTTT. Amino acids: CASSLVGETEAFF. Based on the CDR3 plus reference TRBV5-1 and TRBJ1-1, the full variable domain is KAGVTQTPRYLIKTRGQQVTLSCSPISGHRSVSWYQQTPGQGLQFLFEYFSETQRNKGNFPGRFSGRQFSNSRSEMNVSTLELGDSALYLCASSLVGETEAFFGQGTRLTVV.

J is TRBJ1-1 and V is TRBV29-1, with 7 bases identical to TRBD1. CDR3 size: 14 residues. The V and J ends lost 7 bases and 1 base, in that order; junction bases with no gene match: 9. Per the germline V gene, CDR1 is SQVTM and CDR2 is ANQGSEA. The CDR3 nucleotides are TGCAGCGGAGACAGGGCGGACTCGAACACTGAAGCTTTCTTT. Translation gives CSGDRADSNTEAFF. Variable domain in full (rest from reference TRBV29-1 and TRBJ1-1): SAVISQKPSRDICQRGTSLTIQCQVDSQVTMMFWYRQQPGQSLTLIATANQGSEATYESGFVIDKFPISRPNLTFSTLTVSNMSPEDSSIYLCSGDRADSNTEAFFGQGTRLTVV.

This CDR3 is CASSTTSGSYNEQFF. In nucleotides, the CDR3 is TGTGCCAGCAGCACTACTAGCGGTAGCTACAATGAGCAGTTCTTC. This chain connects TRBV5-4 to TRBJ2-1, with TRBD2 identical over 8 bases. Germline assignment: CDR1 SGHNT and CDR2 YYREEE (reference sequence). With V trimmed by 4 bases and J by 3 bases, 6 bases remained unmatched. The CDR3 is 15 residues long.

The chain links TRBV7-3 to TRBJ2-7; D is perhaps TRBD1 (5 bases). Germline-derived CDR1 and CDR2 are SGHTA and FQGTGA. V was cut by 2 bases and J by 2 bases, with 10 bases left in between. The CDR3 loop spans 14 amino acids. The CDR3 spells CASSLHPGTYEQYF. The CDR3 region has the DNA TGTGCCAGCAGCTTACACCCAGGGACCTACGAGCAGTACTTC.

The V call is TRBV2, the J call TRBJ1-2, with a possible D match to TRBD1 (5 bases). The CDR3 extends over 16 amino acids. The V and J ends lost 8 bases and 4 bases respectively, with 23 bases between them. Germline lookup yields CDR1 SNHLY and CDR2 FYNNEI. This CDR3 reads CASRINSQVTSYGYTF. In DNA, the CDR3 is TGTGCCAGCCGTATAAATTCACAGGTTACCTCCTATGGCTACACCTTC.

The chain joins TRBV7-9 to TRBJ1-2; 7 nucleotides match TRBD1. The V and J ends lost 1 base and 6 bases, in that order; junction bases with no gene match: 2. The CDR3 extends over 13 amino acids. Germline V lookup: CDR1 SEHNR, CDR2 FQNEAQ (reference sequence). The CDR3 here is CASSLGDSNGYTF. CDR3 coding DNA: TGTGCCAGCAGCTTAGGGGACAGCAATGGCTACACCTTC.

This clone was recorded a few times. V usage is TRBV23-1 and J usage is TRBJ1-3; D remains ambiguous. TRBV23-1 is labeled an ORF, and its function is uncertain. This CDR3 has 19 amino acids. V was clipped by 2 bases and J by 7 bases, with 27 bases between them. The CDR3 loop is CASSQPTEETTLFWNTIYF. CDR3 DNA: TGCGCCAGCAGTCAACCCACGGAGGAAACGACTCTGTTTTGGAACACCATATATTTT.

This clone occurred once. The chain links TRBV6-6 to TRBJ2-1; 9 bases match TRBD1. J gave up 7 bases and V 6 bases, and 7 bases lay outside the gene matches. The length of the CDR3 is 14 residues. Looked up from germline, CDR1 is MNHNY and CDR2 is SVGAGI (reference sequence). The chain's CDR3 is CASSRTGEDNEQFF. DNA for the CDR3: TGTGCCAGCAGCCGGACAGGGGAGGATAATGAGCAGTTCTTC.

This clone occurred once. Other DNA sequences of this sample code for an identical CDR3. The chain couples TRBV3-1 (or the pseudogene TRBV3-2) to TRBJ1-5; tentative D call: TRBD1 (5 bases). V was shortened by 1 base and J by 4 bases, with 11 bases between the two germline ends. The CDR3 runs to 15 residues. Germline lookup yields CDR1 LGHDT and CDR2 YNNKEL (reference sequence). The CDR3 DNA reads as TGTGCCAGCAGCCAAGCGTCAGGGTCTAATCAGCCCCAGCATTTT. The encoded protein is CASSQASGSNQPQHF.

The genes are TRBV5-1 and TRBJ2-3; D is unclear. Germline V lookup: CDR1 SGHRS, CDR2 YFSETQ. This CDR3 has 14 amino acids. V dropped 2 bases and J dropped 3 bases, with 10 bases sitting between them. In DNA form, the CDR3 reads TGCGCCAGCAGCTTAGAGACTGGTACAGATACGCAGTATTTT. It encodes CASSLETGTDTQYF.

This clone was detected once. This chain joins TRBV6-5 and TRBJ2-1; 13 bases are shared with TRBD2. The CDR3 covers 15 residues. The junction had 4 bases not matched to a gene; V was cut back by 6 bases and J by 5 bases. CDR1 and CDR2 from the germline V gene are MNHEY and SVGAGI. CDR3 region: CASRQGLAGNNEQFF. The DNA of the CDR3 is TGTGCCAGCAGACAGGGACTAGCGGGGAACAATGAGCAGTTCTTC.

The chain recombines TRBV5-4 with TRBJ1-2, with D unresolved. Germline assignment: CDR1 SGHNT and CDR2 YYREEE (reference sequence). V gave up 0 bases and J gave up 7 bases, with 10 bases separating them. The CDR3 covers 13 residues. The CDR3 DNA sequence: TGTGCCAGCAGCTTGGTCCAGGCGGGTGGCTACACCTTC. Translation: CASSLVQAGGYTF.

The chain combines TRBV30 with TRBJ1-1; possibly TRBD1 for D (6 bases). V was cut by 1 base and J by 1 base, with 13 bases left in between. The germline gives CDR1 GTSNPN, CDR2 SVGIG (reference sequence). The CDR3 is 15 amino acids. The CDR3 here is CAWSADGQSNTEAFF. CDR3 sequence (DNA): TGTGCCTGGAGTGCAGATGGACAGTCGAACACTGAAGCTTTCTTT.

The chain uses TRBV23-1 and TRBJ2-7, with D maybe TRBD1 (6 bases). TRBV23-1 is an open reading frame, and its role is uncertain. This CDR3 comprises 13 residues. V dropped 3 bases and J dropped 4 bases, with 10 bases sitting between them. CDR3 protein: CASSQETGYEQYF. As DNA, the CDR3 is TGCGCCAGCAGTCAGGAGACAGGATACGAGCAGTACTTC.

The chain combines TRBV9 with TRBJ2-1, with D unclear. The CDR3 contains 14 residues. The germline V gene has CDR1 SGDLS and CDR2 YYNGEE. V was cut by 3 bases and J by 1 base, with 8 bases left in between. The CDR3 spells CASSASLSYNEQFF. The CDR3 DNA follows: TGTGCCAGCAGCGCCTCACTTTCCTACAATGAGCAGTTCTTC.

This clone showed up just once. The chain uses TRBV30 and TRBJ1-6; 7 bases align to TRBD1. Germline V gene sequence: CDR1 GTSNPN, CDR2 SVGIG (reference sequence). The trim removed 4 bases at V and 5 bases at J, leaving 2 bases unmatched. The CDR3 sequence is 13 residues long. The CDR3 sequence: CAWTGGNNSPLHF. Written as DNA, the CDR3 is TGTGCCTGGACAGGGGGAAATAATTCACCCCTCCACTTT.

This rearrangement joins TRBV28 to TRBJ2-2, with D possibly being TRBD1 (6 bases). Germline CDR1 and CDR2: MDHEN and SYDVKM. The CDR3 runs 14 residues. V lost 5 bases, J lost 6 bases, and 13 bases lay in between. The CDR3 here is CASSVPQGSGELFF. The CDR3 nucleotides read TGTGCCAGCAGTGTACCTCAGGGGTCCGGGGAGCTGTTTTTT.

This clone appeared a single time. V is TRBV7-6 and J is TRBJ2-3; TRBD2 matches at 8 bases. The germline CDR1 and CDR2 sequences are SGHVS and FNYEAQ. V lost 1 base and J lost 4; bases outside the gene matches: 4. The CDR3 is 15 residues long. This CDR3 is CASSLDGRAADTQYF. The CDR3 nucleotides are TGTGCCAGCAGCTTAGACGGGAGGGCCGCAGATACGCAGTATTTT. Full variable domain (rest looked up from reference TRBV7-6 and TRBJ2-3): GAGVSQSPRYKVTKRGQDVALRCDPISGHVSLYWYRQALGQGPEFLTYFNYEAQQDKSGLPNDRFSAERPEGSISTLTIQRTEQRDSAMYRCASSLDGRAADTQYFGPGTRLTVL.

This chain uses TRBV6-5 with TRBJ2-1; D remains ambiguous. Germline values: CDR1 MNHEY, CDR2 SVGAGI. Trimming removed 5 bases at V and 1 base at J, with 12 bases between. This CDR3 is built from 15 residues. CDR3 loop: CASSRQVNSYNEQFF. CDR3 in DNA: TGTGCCAGCAGTCGGCAGGTTAATTCCTACAATGAGCAGTTCTTC.

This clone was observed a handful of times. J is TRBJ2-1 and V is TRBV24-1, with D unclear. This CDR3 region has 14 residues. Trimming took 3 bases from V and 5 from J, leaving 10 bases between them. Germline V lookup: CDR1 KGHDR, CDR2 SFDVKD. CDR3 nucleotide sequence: TGTGCCACCAGTGATCCCCTATCCAACAATGAGCAGTTCTTC. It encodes CATSDPLSNNEQFF.

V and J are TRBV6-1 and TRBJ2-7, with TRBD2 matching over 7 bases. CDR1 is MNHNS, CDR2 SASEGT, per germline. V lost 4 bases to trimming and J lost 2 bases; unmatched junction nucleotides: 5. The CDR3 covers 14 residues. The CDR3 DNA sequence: TGTGCCAGCAGTGTAGCGGGCCACACCTACGAGCAGTACTTC. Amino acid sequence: CASSVAGHTYEQYF.